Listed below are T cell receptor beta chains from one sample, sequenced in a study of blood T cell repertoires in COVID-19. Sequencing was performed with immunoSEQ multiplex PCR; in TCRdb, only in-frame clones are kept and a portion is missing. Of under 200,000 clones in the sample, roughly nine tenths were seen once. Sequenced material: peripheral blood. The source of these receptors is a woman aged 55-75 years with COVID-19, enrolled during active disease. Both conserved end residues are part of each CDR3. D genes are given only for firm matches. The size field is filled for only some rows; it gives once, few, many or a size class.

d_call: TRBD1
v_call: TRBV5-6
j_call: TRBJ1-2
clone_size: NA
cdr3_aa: CASSPRTGGARSGYTF
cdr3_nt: TGTGCCAGCAGCCCGAGGACAGGGGGCGCGCGATCTGGCTACACCTTC

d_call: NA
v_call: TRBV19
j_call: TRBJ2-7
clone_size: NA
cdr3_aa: CASSNTPQGSYEQYF
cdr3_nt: TGTGCCAGTAGTAACACCCCACAGGGATCCTACGAGCAGTACTTC

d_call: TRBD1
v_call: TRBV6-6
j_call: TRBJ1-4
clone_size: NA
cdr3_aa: CASMGTGNEKLFF
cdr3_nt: TGTGCCAGCATGGGGACAGGGAACGAAAAACTGTTTTTT

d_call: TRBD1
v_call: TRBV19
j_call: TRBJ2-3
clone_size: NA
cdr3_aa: CASSEGAQGDTQYF
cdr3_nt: TGTGCCAGTAGTGAGGGGGCTCAAGGAGATACGCAGTATTTT

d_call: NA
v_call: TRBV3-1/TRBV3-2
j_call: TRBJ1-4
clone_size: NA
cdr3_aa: CASSRTYREGEKLFF
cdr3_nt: TGTGCCAGCAGCCGGACTTATCGGGAAGGTGAAAAACTGTTTTTT

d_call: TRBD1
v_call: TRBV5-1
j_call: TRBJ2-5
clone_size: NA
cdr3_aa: CASSLGQGAETQYF
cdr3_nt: TGCGCCAGCAGCTTGGGACAGGGGGCCGAGACCCAGTACTTC

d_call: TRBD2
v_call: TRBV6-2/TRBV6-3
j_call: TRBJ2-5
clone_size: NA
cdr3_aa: CASSSLLAEGFQTQYF
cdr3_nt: TGTGCCAGCAGTTCCCTGCTAGCGGAGGGGTTCCAAACCCAGTACTTC

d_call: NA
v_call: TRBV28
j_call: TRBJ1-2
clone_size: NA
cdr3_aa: CASKQQGWYGYTF
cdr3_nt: TGTGCCAGCAAACAGCAGGGTTGGTATGGCTACACCTTC

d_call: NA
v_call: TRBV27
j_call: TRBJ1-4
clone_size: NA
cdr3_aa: CASSETTNEKLFF
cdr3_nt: TGTGCCAGCAGCGAGACAACTAATGAAAAACTGTTTTTT

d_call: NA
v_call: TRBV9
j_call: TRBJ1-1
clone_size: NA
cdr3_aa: CASSVEAGVPNTEAFF
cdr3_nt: TGTGCCAGCAGCGTAGAGGCAGGGGTCCCGAACACTGAAGCTTTCTTT

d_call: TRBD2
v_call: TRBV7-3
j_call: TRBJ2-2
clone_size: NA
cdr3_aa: CASSLPGGEDTGELFF
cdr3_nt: TGTGCCAGCAGCCTTCCGGGAGGGGAGGACACCGGGGAGCTGTTTTTT

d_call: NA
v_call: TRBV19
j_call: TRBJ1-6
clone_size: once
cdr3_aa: CASKQGSSPLHF
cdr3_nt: TGTGCCAGTAAACAGGGCAGCTCACCCCTCCACTTT

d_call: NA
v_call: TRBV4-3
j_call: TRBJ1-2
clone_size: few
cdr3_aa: CASSQDSYGYTF
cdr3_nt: TGCGCCAGCAGCCAGGACAGCTATGGCTACACCTTC

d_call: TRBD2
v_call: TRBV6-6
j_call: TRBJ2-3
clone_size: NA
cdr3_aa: CASSSQRDYRYF
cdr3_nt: TGTGCCAGCAGTTCCCAGCGGGACTACAGGTATTTT

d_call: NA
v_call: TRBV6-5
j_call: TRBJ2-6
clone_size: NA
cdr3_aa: CASRHRLSGANVLTF
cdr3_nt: TGTGCCAGCAGACACAGGCTCTCTGGGGCCAACGTCCTGACTTTC

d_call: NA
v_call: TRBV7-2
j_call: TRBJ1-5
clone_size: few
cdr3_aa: CASSLTDGNQPQHF
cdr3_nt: TGTGCCAGCAGCTTGACAGACGGTAATCAGCCCCAGCATTTT

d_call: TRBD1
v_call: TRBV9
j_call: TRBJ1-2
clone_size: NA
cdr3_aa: CASSASRTGGARDGYTF
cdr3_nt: TGTGCCAGCAGCGCGAGTCGGACAGGGGGCGCTAGGGACGGCTACACCTTC

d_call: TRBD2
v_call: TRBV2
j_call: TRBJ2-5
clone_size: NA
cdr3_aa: CATSTGLAGALEETQYF
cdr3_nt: TGTGCCACCTCTACGGGACTAGCGGGAGCCTTAGAAGAGACCCAGTACTTC

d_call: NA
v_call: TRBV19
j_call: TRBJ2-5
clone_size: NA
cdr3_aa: CASSSGVAVQETQYF
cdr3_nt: TGTGCCAGTAGTAGCGGGGTAGCGGTACAAGAGACCCAGTACTTC

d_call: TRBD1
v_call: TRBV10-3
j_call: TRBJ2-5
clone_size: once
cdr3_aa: CATRQGEETQYF
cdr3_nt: TGTGCCACCCGCCAGGGGGAAGAGACCCAGTACTTC

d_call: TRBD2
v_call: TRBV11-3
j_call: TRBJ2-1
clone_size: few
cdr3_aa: CASSLDLAGEQFF
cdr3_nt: TGTGCCAGCAGCTTAGATTTAGCGGGCGAGCAGTTCTTC

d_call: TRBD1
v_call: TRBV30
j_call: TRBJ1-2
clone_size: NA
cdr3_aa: CAWRTGSHHGYTF
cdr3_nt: TGTGCCTGGAGGACAGGGAGTCATCATGGCTACACCTTC

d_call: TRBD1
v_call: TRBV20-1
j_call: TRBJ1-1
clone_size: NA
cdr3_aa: CSASGSRGRRTEAFF
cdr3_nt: TGCAGTGCTAGTGGTTCAAGGGGGCGGAGGACTGAAGCTTTCTTT

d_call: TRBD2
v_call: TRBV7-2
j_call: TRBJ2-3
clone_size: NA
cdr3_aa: CASSPGRGGNPSTDTQYF
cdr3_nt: TGTGCCAGCAGCCCAGGGAGGGGAGGGAATCCTAGCACAGATACGCAGTATTTT

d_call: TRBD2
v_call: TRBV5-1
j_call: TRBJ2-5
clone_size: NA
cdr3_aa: CASSSLGSGRVSGETQYF
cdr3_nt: TGCGCCAGCAGCTCCCTAGGTAGCGGGAGGGTTTCGGGAGAGACCCAGTACTTC